Below, 22 T cell receptor beta chains from the same sample are listed, as sequenced in a study of metastatic and nonmetastatic thyroid tumors. Patients underwent thyroid surgery, and none had received any treatment before it. MiXCR reprocessed the PCR reads for TCRdb. The data hold some 10,000 clones, with 20% to 30% observed a single time. Sequencing was performed on tumor tissue. The source of these receptors is a female donor with papillary thyroid cancer or a benign thyroid nodule (not recorded which). Some clones in this sample may be carry-over from other donors' samples.

This clone occurred a few times. The chain joins TRBV6-2 or TRBV6-3 to TRBJ2-3, with 8 positions matching TRBD2. The CDR3 length is 18 residues. Germline values: CDR1 MNHEY, CDR2 SVGEGT. V was clipped by 1 base and J by 2 bases; unmatched bases: 11. The CDR3 nucleotides read TGTGCCAGCAGTTACTTCCCGGGGAGCGGGAGAGACACAGATACGCAGTATTTT. It codes for CASSYFPGSGRDTDTQYF.

This clone was recorded a few times. The V call is TRBV28, the J call TRBJ2-1; D might be TRBD2 (6 bases). V lost 4 bases to trimming and J lost 5 bases, with 15 bases between them. The CDR3 consists of 15 residues. Germline CDR1 is MDHEN and CDR2 is SYDVKM. The CDR3 nucleotides are TGTGCCAGCAGTTCCCCTACGGACTATCACAATGAGCAGTTCTTC. Protein product: CASSSPTDYHNEQFF.

V and J are TRBV4-1 and TRBJ1-6, with D uncertain. Germline CDR1 is MGHRA and CDR2 is YSYEKL. The CDR3 contains 15 residues. V shed 0 bases and J shed 8 bases, with 11 bases lying between them. CDR3 in DNA: TGCGCCAGCAGCCAAGATCCCGGGAGGGATTCACCCCTCCACTTT. Its protein is CASSQDPGRDSPLHF.

This clone occurred a few times. The chain carries TRBV6-1 and TRBJ2-1, with 10 bases fitting TRBD2. The CDR3 loop spans 14 amino acids. Losses at the gene ends were 7 bases for V and 13 bases for J; bases not matched to a gene: 13. Germline-derived CDR1 and CDR2 are MNHNS and SASEGT. The CDR3 here is CASTRTSGTGDQFF. DNA of the CDR3: TGTGCCAGCACCCGGACTAGCGGCACGGGCGACCAGTTCTTC.

Sample share makes this clone medium-sized. The rearrangement uses TRBV6-1 and TRBJ2-1; 13 bases align to TRBD2. The CDR3 is made up of 15 amino acids. J was trimmed by 10 bases and V by 6 bases; bases with no gene match: 9. Germline CDR1 reads MNHNS; CDR2 reads SASEGT. The CDR3 region is CASRPGTSGAQEQFF. The CDR3 DNA sequence: TGTGCCAGCAGGCCCGGGACTAGCGGGGCACAGGAGCAGTTCTTC.

The CDR3 DNA reads TGTGCCAGCAGTTACTCCGCCCTATTGGGGACTGAAGCTTTCTTT. Encoded protein: CASSYSALLGTEAFF. The V gene is TRBV6-2 or TRBV6-3, the J gene TRBJ1-1; D uncertain. Germline V lookup: CDR1 MNHEY, CDR2 SVGEGT. There are 15 residues in the CDR3. The V and J ends lost 0 bases and 5 bases respectively, with 13 bases between them.

In its sample, this clone ranks as medium-sized. The chain recombines TRBV6-1 with TRBJ2-7, with a tentative D call TRBD1 (6 bases). This CDR3 spans 15 amino acids. The V end was cut by 8 bases, the J end by 2 bases, with 19 bases between. Looked up from germline, CDR1 is MNHNS and CDR2 is SASEGT. CDR3 nucleotides: TGTGCCAGCTGGGCCACCGGACAGCCTACCTACGAGCAGTACTTC. Protein sequence: CASWATGQPTYEQYF.

This clone was seen more than once but under ten times. This chain joins TRBV29-1 and TRBJ2-3, with D perhaps matching TRBD2 (5 bases). Trimming stripped 7 bases from V and 9 bases from J, with 11 bases between. Germline-derived CDR1 and CDR2 are SQVTM and ANQGSEA. The CDR3 covers 10 residues. The CDR3 sequence is CSAQRGTQYF. CDR3 nucleotides: TGCAGCGCCCAACGAGGGACGCAGTATTTT.

The genes are TRBV19 and TRBJ1-3; 7 nucleotides align to TRBD1. This CDR3 has 14 amino acids. Germline V gene data show CDR1 as LNHDA and CDR2 as SQIVND (reference sequence). Trimming removed 4 bases from V and 1 base from J; junction bases left unmatched: 1. CDR3 sequence reads: CASSRGQSGNTIYF. The CDR3 DNA is TGTGCCAGTAGTAGGGGACAGTCTGGAAACACCATATATTTT.

The V and J genes are TRBV6-1 and TRBJ2-5; 7 positions agree with TRBD1. Unmatched junction bases numbered 10, after V lost 10 bases and J lost 5 bases. Germline CDR1 MNHNS, CDR2 SASEGT. The CDR3 sequence is 13 residues long. CDR3 in amino acids: CATSQGEWETQYF. DNA for the CDR3: TGTGCCACCTCGCAGGGGGAGTGGGAGACCCAGTACTTC.

This chain links TRBV5-1 with TRBJ2-1; D is unresolved. V lost 4 bases and J 5 bases, leaving 13 bases between the germline ends. The CDR3 is 14 amino acids. The germline V gene has CDR1 SGHRS and CDR2 YFSETQ. CDR3 nucleotides: TGCGCCAGCAGCCTAAGCATGGGCCACAATGAGCAGTTCTTC. Protein: CASSLSMGHNEQFF.

The chain recombines TRBV9 with TRBJ2-7, with 8 bases identical to TRBD1. The ends lost 0 bases at V and 4 bases at J; junction bases unmatched: 9. Germline assignment: CDR1 SGDLS and CDR2 YYNGEE. The CDR3 consists of 16 residues. The CDR3 sequence: CASSVGSRTGLYEQYF. The CDR3 DNA follows: TGTGCCAGCAGCGTAGGCTCTCGGACAGGGCTTTACGAGCAGTACTTC. Filled out from reference TRBV9 and TRBJ2-7, the complete variable domain reads DSGVTQTPKHLITATGQRVTLRCSPRSGDLSVYWYQQSLDQGLQFLIQYYNGEERAKGNILERFSAQQFPDLHSELNLSSLELGDSALYFCASSVGSRTGLYEQYFGPGTRLTVT.

This clone was detected a few times. The chain joins TRBV6-5 to TRBJ2-7; 9 bases align to TRBD2. The V gene's germline CDR1 is MNHEY and CDR2 SVGAGI. This CDR3 is built from 15 residues. The V segment lost 0 bases and the J segment 1 base; nucleotides outside the gene matches: 1. CDR3 in amino acids: CASSYSLAGSYEQYF. The CDR3 DNA reads TGTGCCAGCAGTTACTCTCTAGCGGGATCCTACGAGCAGTACTTC.

In its sample, this clone was seen many times. This sequence joins TRBV18 and TRBJ2-2; D is unclear. V was clipped by 5 bases and J by 0 bases, with 10 bases between them. CDR1 is KGHSH and CDR2 is LQKENI in the germline V gene. The CDR3 has 15 residues. The CDR3 sequence: CASSSGRANTGELFF. DNA for the CDR3: TGTGCCAGCTCATCCGGACGAGCGAACACCGGGGAGCTGTTTTTT. The entire variable domain, with the rest obtained from reference TRBV18 and TRBJ2-2, is as follows: NAGVMQNPRHLVRRRGQEARLRCSPMKGHSHVYWYRQLPEEGLKFMVYLQKENIIDESGMPKERFSAEFPKEGPSILRIQQVVRGDSAAYFCASSSGRANTGELFFGEGSRLTVL.

This clone is labeled medium-sized. The chain recombines TRBV28 with TRBJ2-1, with 10 positions matching TRBD1. Germline CDR1 is MDHEN and CDR2 is SYDVKM. V was pared by 6 bases and J by 7 bases, with 9 bases of the junction left unmatched. The CDR3 runs 15 residues. In DNA, the CDR3 is TGTGCCAGCAGCCCCGACAGGGGGCAGAATAATGAGCAGTTCTTC. Translation gives CASSPDRGQNNEQFF.

This chain uses TRBV20-1 with TRBJ1-5, with 9 bases identical to TRBD1. The germline gives CDR1 DFQATT, CDR2 SNEGSKA (reference sequence). V lost 2 bases to trimming and J lost 11 bases; unmatched junction nucleotides: 13. There are 15 residues in the CDR3. This CDR3 is CSARHRGRDSSAQHF. CDR3 DNA sequence: TGCAGTGCTAGACACAGGGGGCGAGATTCTAGCGCCCAGCATTTT.

This sequence joins TRBV6-1 and TRBJ1-1; 7 bases are shared with TRBD1. Germline V gene sequence: CDR1 MNHNS, CDR2 SASEGT. The J segment lost 5 bases and the V segment lost 8 bases, leaving 11 bases of the junction unmatched. The CDR3 runs to 14 residues. The CDR3 DNA reads as TGTGCCAGCGCGTGGGGCAGGGGGTCAACTGAAGCTTTCTTT. Its protein product is CASAWGRGSTEAFF.

In DNA, the CDR3 is TGTGCCAGCAGCCCGATCCTGAGCACCGGGGAGCTGTTTTTT. Translating it yields CASSPILSTGELFF. The chain uses TRBV12-3 or TRBV12-4 and TRBJ2-2; unclear D gene. This CDR3 spans 14 amino acids. V gave up 6 bases and J gave up 4 bases, with 12 bases separating them.

This clone has a count of ten or more. Since the CDR3 does not end with the conserved phenylalanine or tryptophan, this likely comes from a read error. No DNA is shown, since the ends of the CDR3 on it are uncertain; the CDR3 is the one TCRdb lists. The chain has TRBV5-1 and TRBJ1-2; TRBD1, the table's D call, was not compared with the DNA. The CDR3 region is 12 residues in length, termini included. In germline, CDR1 is SGHRS, CDR2 YFSETQ. CDR3 protein: CASSLDGASLHI.

This clone was detected a few times. The CDR3 sequence is CASRAGLAGTGELFF. CDR3 DNA sequence: TGTGCCAGCAGGGCTGGACTAGCGGGCACCGGGGAGCTGTTTTTT. The chain uses TRBV28 and TRBJ2-2; 11 positions match TRBD2. The CDR3 is 15 amino acids. V shed 6 bases and J 4 bases; nucleotides not matched to a gene: 4. Germline lookup yields CDR1 MDHEN and CDR2 SYDVKM.

The chain recombines TRBV18 with TRBJ1-1; 9 bases are a match to TRBD1. Germline CDR1 is KGHSH and CDR2 is LQKENI. The CDR3 consists of 14 residues. The ends lost 1 base at V and 11 bases at J; junction bases unmatched: 8. The CDR3 is CASSPQDRGEGAFF. Written as DNA, the CDR3 is TGTGCCAGCTCACCACAGGACAGGGGAGAGGGGGCTTTCTTT. The full variable domain, its missing parts supplied by reference TRBV18 and TRBJ1-1, is NAGVMQNPRHLVRRRGQEARLRCSPMKGHSHVYWYRQLPEEGLKFMVYLQKENIIDESGMPKERFSAEFPKEGPSILRIQQVVRGDSAAYFCASSPQDRGEGAFFGQGTRLTVV.

J is TRBJ2-5 and V is TRBV6-1; 7 bases line up with TRBD1. The CDR3 has 14 amino acids. The germline V gene has CDR1 MNHNS and CDR2 SASEGT. Trimming took 6 bases from V and 4 from J; bases not matched to a gene: 8. In DNA form, the CDR3 reads TGTGCCAGCAGCCTGGGGACAGAGCCAGAGACCCAGTACTTC. This encodes CASSLGTEPETQYF.